The rows below give T cell receptor beta chains drawn from one sample of a study of OX40 agonist ivuxolimab in advanced cancers. Generated by immunoSEQ multiplex PCR, the TCRdb table keeps only in-frame clones and is missing some. The sample comprises fewer than 25,000 clones, approximately 80% of which are singletons, and 20% to 30% rests with the top ten. The material was CD4+ or CD8+ T cells sorted from blood, obtained in a trial of the OX40 agonist ivuxolimab. These receptor sequences come from an adult with an advanced solid tumor such as melanoma, head and neck, liver or kidney cancer. The CDR3 runs from the conserved cysteine through the conserved F or W. Each record gives: J gene, clone size, V gene, CDR3 length, D gene, CDR3 protein, CDR3 DNA. A D gene is named only where the DNA matches it firmly. Part of the rows lack a size; the others show once, few, many or a class for expanded clones.

J gene: TRBJ2-7
clone size: NA
V gene: TRBV28
CDR3 length: 15
D gene: TRBD2
CDR3 protein: CASSLDGGAAYEQYF
CDR3 DNA: TGTGCCAGCAGTTTAGACGGGGGGGCGGCCTACGAGCAGTACTTC

J gene: TRBJ2-1
clone size: NA
V gene: TRBV27
CDR3 length: 12
D gene: TRBD1
CDR3 protein: CAEGQGLNEQFF
CDR3 DNA: TGTGCGGAGGGACAGGGGTTAAATGAGCAGTTCTTC

J gene: TRBJ2-3
clone size: NA
V gene: TRBV5-1
CDR3 length: 15
D gene: NA
CDR3 protein: CASSLGLSGTDTQYF
CDR3 DNA: TGCGCCAGCAGCTTAGGACTATCAGGCACAGATACGCAGTATTTT

J gene: TRBJ1-3
clone size: NA
V gene: TRBV29-1
CDR3 length: 13
D gene: TRBD1
CDR3 protein: CSVWDSTGNTIYF
CDR3 DNA: TGCAGCGTTTGGGACAGCACTGGAAACACCATATATTTT

J gene: TRBJ2-1
clone size: NA
V gene: TRBV25-1
CDR3 length: 16
D gene: TRBD1
CDR3 protein: CASSGSGTGEYNEQFF
CDR3 DNA: TGTGCCAGCAGTGGTTCGGGGACAGGGGAATACAATGAGCAGTTCTTC

J gene: TRBJ1-5
clone size: NA
V gene: TRBV16
CDR3 length: 13
D gene: NA
CDR3 protein: CASSQNGVQPQHF
CDR3 DNA: TGTGCCAGCAGCCAGAATGGGGTTCAGCCCCAGCATTTT

J gene: TRBJ2-3
clone size: NA
V gene: TRBV4-3
CDR3 length: 18
D gene: NA
CDR3 protein: CASSQEVGLAPDPDTQYF
CDR3 DNA: TGCGCCAGCAGCCAAGAAGTCGGCCTAGCTCCTGATCCAGATACGCAGTATTTT

J gene: TRBJ2-1
clone size: NA
V gene: TRBV9
CDR3 length: 17
D gene: TRBD2
CDR3 protein: CASSVGSLAGDDNEQFF
CDR3 DNA: TGTGCCAGCAGCGTAGGGTCCCTAGCGGGGGATGACAATGAGCAGTTCTTC

J gene: TRBJ2-3
clone size: NA
V gene: TRBV18
CDR3 length: 15
D gene: TRBD2
CDR3 protein: CASSPLAVRTDTQYF
CDR3 DNA: TGTGCCAGCTCGCCCCTAGCGGTACGCACAGATACGCAGTATTTT

J gene: TRBJ2-7
clone size: NA
V gene: TRBV4-1
CDR3 length: 14
D gene: TRBD1
CDR3 protein: CASSVGQGSYEQYF
CDR3 DNA: TGCGCCAGCAGTGTGGGACAGGGCTCCTACGAGCAGTACTTC

J gene: TRBJ2-7
clone size: NA
V gene: TRBV2
CDR3 length: 13
D gene: NA
CDR3 protein: CASSDGRRNEQYF
CDR3 DNA: TGTGCCAGCAGTGATGGCCGAAGGAACGAGCAGTACTTC

J gene: TRBJ1-1
clone size: few
V gene: TRBV28
CDR3 length: 15
D gene: TRBD1
CDR3 protein: CASLDRGRVDTEAFF
CDR3 DNA: TGTGCCAGCTTAGACAGGGGGCGTGTAGACACTGAAGCTTTCTTT

J gene: TRBJ1-1
clone size: NA
V gene: TRBV2
CDR3 length: 15
D gene: NA
CDR3 protein: CASRSSIGADTEAFF
CDR3 DNA: TGTGCCAGCAGGAGTTCTATTGGGGCGGACACTGAAGCTTTCTTT

J gene: TRBJ2-5
clone size: once
V gene: TRBV4-2
CDR3 length: 15
D gene: NA
CDR3 protein: CASSQFPGTQETQYF
CDR3 DNA: TGTGCCAGCAGCCAATTTCCGGGGACCCAAGAGACCCAGTACTTC

J gene: TRBJ1-2
clone size: NA
V gene: TRBV27
CDR3 length: 14
D gene: TRBD1
CDR3 protein: CASSLGQGANGYTF
CDR3 DNA: TGTGCCAGCAGTTTGGGACAGGGGGCGAATGGCTACACCTTC

J gene: TRBJ2-7
clone size: NA
V gene: TRBV30
CDR3 length: 14
D gene: NA
CDR3 protein: CAWSPMGSSYEQYF
CDR3 DNA: TGTGCCTGGAGTCCTATGGGGAGCTCCTACGAGCAGTACTTC

J gene: TRBJ1-1
clone size: medium-sized
V gene: TRBV19
CDR3 length: 15
D gene: TRBD1
CDR3 protein: CASSSRQGANTEAFF
CDR3 DNA: TGTGCCAGTAGTAGCAGACAGGGGGCAAACACTGAAGCTTTCTTT

J gene: TRBJ1-1
clone size: NA
V gene: TRBV15
CDR3 length: 15
D gene: TRBD1
CDR3 protein: CATSSRTGGNTEAFF
CDR3 DNA: TGTGCCACCAGCTCCCGGACAGGGGGGAACACTGAAGCTTTCTTT